This section outlines one T cell receptor beta chain sequence together with its context. This specimen comes from a study of blood T cell repertoires in COVID-19. In the authors' workflow: Reference gene primer amplification yielded estimated nucleated cell counts. Clones were read by immunoSEQ multiplex PCR, and TCRdb kept only the in-frame ones, dropping some. V, J and clone size were drawn from that table, and D and trimming were deduced from the DNA. The table has some 160,000 clones, 80% to 90% seen once. This CDR3 has 14 amino acids. Germline CDR1 SGHRS, CDR2 YFSETQ. V lost 7 bases to trimming and J lost 4 bases; unmatched junction nucleotides: 9.

The sequence derives from a man between 60 and 70 years old with acute or convalescent COVID-19. The chain uses TRBV5-1 and TRBJ2-5; 8 bases map to TRBD2. Sequencing was carried out using peripheral blood. The CDR3 sequence: CASSPGGARETQYF. The CDR3 DNA follows: TGCGCCAGCTCCCCCGGGGGGGCTCGAGAGACCCAGTACTTC. The variable domain in full, with the rest retrieved from reference TRBV5-1 and TRBJ2-5, is KAGVTQTPRYLIKTRGQQVTLSCSPISGHRSVSWYQQTPGQGLQFLFEYFSETQRNKGNFPGRFSGRQFSNSRSEMNVSTLELGDSALYLCASSPGGARETQYFGPGTRLLVL.